Sequencing of this T cell receptor (beta chain) was carried out in a study of blood T cell repertoires in COVID-19. About the research overall: The study drew acute and convalescent COVID-19 samples from the United States, Italy and Spain. T cells, B-cell-depleted T cells, or PBMCs supplied cDNA or gDNA.

As handled by the study authors: Amplification with reference gene primers provided the estimates of nucleated cell counts. This table comes from immunoSEQ multiplex PCR, and its TCRdb copy is limited to in-frame clones, with some not included. That table furnishes V, J and clone size, whereas the DNA furnished D and trimming. The sample yields 150,000 to 200,000 clones, 89% seen once. The CDR3 is 14 residues long. The V gene end was trimmed by 6 bases and the J gene end by 2 bases; junction bases not matched to a gene: 6. Germline V gives CDR1 SNHLY, CDR2 FYNNEI. The source material was peripheral blood. The chain carries TRBV2 and TRBJ2-7, with TRBD2 identical over 8 bases. This sequence was found in a man aged 35 to 55 with acute or convalescent COVID-19. For the CDR3, the DNA is TGTGCCAGCAGAAACAGCGGGGGTGCCTACGAGCAGTACTTC. It codes for CASRNSGGAYEQYF.